This T cell receptor beta chain was sequenced in a study of T cells after yellow fever vaccination. TCRdb reanalysed the 5' RACE reads using MiXCR and keeps one entry per CDR3 protein. The sample has hundreds of thousands of distinct CDR3 sequences, around 21% seen once. V lost 6 bases and J lost 0, with 15 bases in between. CDR1 is MNHEY, CDR2 SVGEGT, per germline. CDR3 length equals 17 residues. The clonotype originates from a man under 40 who received the YFV17D yellow fever vaccine. The chain links TRBV6-2 or TRBV6-3 to TRBJ2-6; D ambiguous. The source material was PBMCs, sampled 15 days after the yellow fever booster vaccination. CDR3 DNA: TGTGCCAGCAGGTCCTCCGGTGTTCCCTCTGGGGCCAACGTCCTGACTTTC. Amino acids: CASRSSGVPSGANVLTF.